A single count supports the clone carrying this T cell receptor beta chain. Repertoires were generated with immunoSEQ multiplex PCR, while TCRdb's copy carries only in-frame clones and drops some. The sample contains 20,000 or so clones, around 80% of which appear only once. Germline V gene sequence: CDR1 MNHEY, CDR2 SMNVEV (reference sequence). The CDR3 covers 13 residues. Between the trimmed V and J ends, which lost 3 bases and 2 bases, there was a span of 8 bases. Treatment in this sample: randomized to nivolumab then ipilimumab (arm A) or the reverse (arm B). This entry is derived from a study of sequential checkpoint blockade in melanoma. Overall study context: Randomization was 1:1 between first-line nivolumab→ipilimumab and ipilimumab→nivolumab.

This specimen was CD8+ T cells sorted from blood (inferred from file names), taken from a patient given nivolumab and ipilimumab in sequence. The receptor was derived from a human donor with melanoma. The chain has TRBV27 and TRBJ2-7, with a possible D match to TRBD1 (5 bases). The CDR3 region has the DNA TGTGCCAGCAGTTTGCAGGGAACCTACGAGCAGTACTTC. It yields the protein CASSLQGTYEQYF.